A selection of T cell receptor beta chains follows, all from one sample in a study of sequential checkpoint blockade in melanoma. Data came from immunoSEQ multiplex PCR; TCRdb stores just in-frame clones and leaves some out. The data contain roughly 28,000 clones, roughly 73% of them singletons. The sample was CD8+ T cells sorted from blood (inferred from file names), taken from a patient given nivolumab and ipilimumab in sequence. Receptors originate from a human donor with melanoma. Both conserved end residues are part of each CDR3. A D gene is named only where the DNA matches it firmly. Some rows mark clone size as missing; the rest say once, few, many or name a class of expanded clone.

>TRBJ2-2|NA|TRBD1|TRBV13
CASSSSHRGMAGELFF
TGTGCCAGCAGCTCGTCCCACAGGGGAATGGCCGGGGAGCTGTTTTTT
>TRBJ2-3|NA|NA|TRBV7-9
CASSPGGTDTQYF
TGTGCCAGCAGCCCTGGAGGCACAGATACGCAGTATTTT
>TRBJ2-7|NA|TRBD1|TRBV15
CATSRDRGLSEQYF
TGTGCCACCAGCAGAGACAGGGGGCTCAGCGAGCAGTACTTC
>TRBJ2-7|NA|TRBD2|TRBV6-5
CASSYVPGGGGDEQYF
TGTGCCAGCAGTTACGTCCCGGGGGGTGGCGGAGACGAGCAGTACTTC
>TRBJ2-1|once|NA|TRBV6-6
CASRGLEAGNEQFF
TGTGCCAGCAGGGGTCTCGAAGCCGGGAATGAGCAGTTCTTC
>TRBJ2-1|NA|TRBD1|TRBV27
CASSPLTGAYNEQFF
TGTGCCAGCAGCCCTCTGACAGGGGCTTACAATGAGCAGTTCTTC
>TRBJ2-1|NA|TRBD2|TRBV6-5
CASSSGLAVNEQFF
TGTGCCAGCAGTTCGGGACTAGCGGTCAATGAGCAGTTCTTC
>TRBJ2-2|NA|TRBD1|TRBV7-9
CASSLADRGQRELFF
TGTGCCAGCAGCTTGGCCGACAGGGGGCAAAGGGAGCTGTTTTTT
>TRBJ1-2|NA|TRBD1|TRBV27
CASNHGQGMNYGYTF
TGTGCCAGCAACCACGGACAGGGGATGAACTATGGCTACACCTTC
>TRBJ2-1|NA|TRBD2|TRBV25-1
CASSVASGHNEQFF
TGTGCCAGCAGTGTGGCTAGCGGTCACAATGAGCAGTTCTTC
>TRBJ2-7|NA|NA|TRBV7-9
CASSLGSDSTYEQYF
TGTGCCAGCAGCTTAGGCTCGGACAGTACCTACGAGCAGTACTTC
>TRBJ1-1|NA|TRBD1|TRBV19
CASSQGANTEAFF
TGTGCCAGTAGTCAGGGGGCGAACACTGAAGCTTTCTTT
>TRBJ2-1|few|NA|TRBV5-5
CASSLYPSSYNEQFF
TGTGCCAGCAGCCTTTACCCGAGCTCCTACAATGAGCAGTTCTTC
>TRBJ1-2|NA|NA|TRBV4-1
CASSTGYGYTF
TGCGCCAGCAGCACAGGGTATGGCTACACCTTC
>TRBJ2-7|NA|NA|TRBV7-9
CASSSPTGNQEQYF
TGTGCCAGCAGCTCACCTACAGGGAATCAAGAGCAGTACTTC
>TRBJ1-2|NA|TRBD1|TRBV19
CASSISTGTVSYGYTF
TGTGCCAGTAGTATCTCTACCGGGACAGTATCTTATGGCTACACCTTC
>TRBJ2-3|NA|NA|TRBV4-2
CASSQDWRRTDTQYF
TGTGCCAGCAGCCAAGATTGGCGGCGCACAGATACGCAGTATTTT
>TRBJ2-2|NA|NA|TRBV7-2
CASSLLAIGELFF
TGTGCCAGCAGCTTACTAGCGATCGGGGAGCTGTTTTTT
>TRBJ1-1|NA|NA|TRBV7-3
CASSLPPGGENTEAFF
TGTGCCAGCAGCTTACCCCCGGGGGGCGAGAACACTGAAGCTTTCTTT
>TRBJ2-5|NA|NA|TRBV6-5
CASSRGGRNLETQYF
TGTGCCAGCAGTAGGGGGGGGCGTAATCTAGAGACCCAGTACTTC
>TRBJ1-2|once|TRBD1|TRBV15
CATSRDRGQVVGYTF
TGTGCCACCAGCAGAGATAGGGGGCAAGTGGTCGGCTACACCTTC
>TRBJ2-7|NA|NA|TRBV5-4
CASSPGGPGGEQYF
TGTGCCAGCAGCCCGGGGGGCCCCGGGGGCGAGCAGTACTTC
>TRBJ1-1|NA|NA|TRBV5-1
CASSLDSLNTEAFF
TGCGCCAGCAGCTTGGACAGTTTGAACACTGAAGCTTTCTTT
>TRBJ2-5|NA|TRBD1|TRBV25-1
CASTSGQGETQYF
TGTGCCAGCACCTCAGGACAGGGGGAGACCCAGTACTTC
>TRBJ1-2|NA|NA|TRBV6-5
CASRETVVYGYTF
TGTGCCAGCAGGGAGACAGTAGTTTATGGCTACACCTTC
>TRBJ2-2|NA|TRBD1|TRBV11-2
CASSIRDRGRDTGELFF
TGTGCCAGCAGCATCCGGGACAGGGGGCGCGACACCGGGGAGCTGTTTTTT
>TRBJ2-2|NA|TRBD1|TRBV6-5
CAVTGETGELFF
TGTGCGGTGACAGGGGAGACCGGGGAGCTGTTTTTT
>TRBJ2-7|once|TRBD1|TRBV27
CASSFATGAYEQYF
TGTGCCAGCAGTTTTGCGACAGGGGCCTACGAGCAGTACTTC
>TRBJ1-4|NA|NA|TRBV4-3
CASSQSGAPNEKLFF
TGCGCCAGCAGCCAATCAGGGGCACCCAATGAAAAACTGTTTTTT
>TRBJ1-1|NA|NA|TRBV5-1
CASSLSGEAFF
TGCGCCAGCAGCCTGTCGGGGGAAGCTTTCTTT
>TRBJ1-5|NA|NA|TRBV4-1
CASSQDPPSAGQPQHF
TGCGCCAGCAGCCAAGATCCCCCCTCGGCCGGGCAGCCCCAGCATTTT
>TRBJ1-1|NA|NA|TRBV19
CASSINGLLRGSKTEAFF
TGTGCCAGTAGTATTAACGGGTTACTTCGGGGGTCGAAGACTGAAGCTTTCTTT
>TRBJ2-1|NA|TRBD2|TRBV5-6
CASSFTGGPVEQFF
TGTGCCAGCAGCTTTACGGGAGGGCCTGTTGAGCAGTTCTTC
>TRBJ2-7|once|NA|TRBV4-2
CASSLTSSYEQYF
TGTGCCAGCAGCTTAACTAGCTCCTACGAGCAGTACTTC
>TRBJ2-7|NA|TRBD1|TRBV5-6
CASSSGTGVEQYF
TGTGCCAGCAGCTCCGGGACAGGGGTCGAGCAGTACTTC
>TRBJ1-1|few|NA|TRBV18
CASSPPRGGTEAFF
TGTGCCAGCTCACCACCCCGGGGGGGCACTGAAGCTTTCTTT
>TRBJ2-1|NA|TRBD2|TRBV13
CASSSGGASYNEQFF
TGTGCCAGCAGTAGCGGGGGGGCCAGTTACAATGAGCAGTTCTTC
>TRBJ2-5|NA|TRBD2|TRBV9
CASAVGTAGAVETQYF
TGTGCCAGCGCGGTAGGAACAGCGGGAGCAGTAGAGACCCAGTACTTC
>TRBJ1-2|NA|TRBD1|TRBV2
CASSEIGLWDSSDYGYTF
TGTGCCAGCAGTGAAATCGGGTTATGGGACAGTTCTGACTATGGCTACACCTTC
>TRBJ1-2|NA|TRBD1|TRBV2
CASSATGSLGYTF
TGTGCCAGCAGTGCGACAGGGAGTCTTGGCTACACCTTC
>TRBJ2-1|NA|TRBD1|TRBV2
CASSPGTGVGNEQFF
TGTGCCAGCAGCCCCGGGACAGGGGTGGGGAATGAGCAGTTCTTC
>TRBJ2-2|NA|NA|TRBV7-9
CASSSYTGTGELFF
TGTGCCAGCAGCTCGTACACGGGCACCGGGGAGCTGTTTTTT
>TRBJ2-2|NA|NA|TRBV6-4
CASSDWAGGELFF
TGTGCCAGCAGTGATTGGGCTGGCGGGGAGCTGTTTTTT
>TRBJ2-7|NA|NA|TRBV2
CASSEWGQSYEQYF
TGTGCCAGCAGTGAGTGGGGGCAGAGCTACGAGCAGTACTTC
>TRBJ1-5|NA|NA|TRBV27
CASSLSVGAISSSIF
TGTGCCAGCAGTTTATCGGTAGGGGCGATCAGCTCCAGCATTTTT
>TRBJ2-2|NA|TRBD2|TRBV4-3
CASAELATTGELFF
TGCGCCAGCGCAGAACTAGCGACCACCGGGGAGCTGTTTTTT
>TRBJ2-3|once|TRBD2|TRBV28
CASSLGLAGVDTQYF
TGTGCCAGCTCCCTGGGACTAGCGGGAGTGGATACGCAGTATTTT
>TRBJ1-5|NA|TRBD1|TRBV4-3
CASSQSDRVNQPQHF
TGCGCCAGCAGCCAGTCGGACAGGGTCAATCAGCCCCAGCATTTT
>TRBJ2-7|NA|TRBD2|TRBV27
CASSSPTSGGYEQYF
TGTGCCAGCAGTTCGCCCACTAGCGGGGGCTACGAGCAGTACTTC